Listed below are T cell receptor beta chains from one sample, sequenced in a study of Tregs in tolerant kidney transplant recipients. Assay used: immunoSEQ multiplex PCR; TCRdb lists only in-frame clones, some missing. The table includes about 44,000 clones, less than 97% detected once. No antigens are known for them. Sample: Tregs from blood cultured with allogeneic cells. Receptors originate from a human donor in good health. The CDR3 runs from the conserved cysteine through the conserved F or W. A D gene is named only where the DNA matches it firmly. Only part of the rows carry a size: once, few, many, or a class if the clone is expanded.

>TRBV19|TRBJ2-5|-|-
TGTGCCAGTACCCAGCAGGAGGCAGAGACCCAGTACTTC
CASTQQEAETQYF
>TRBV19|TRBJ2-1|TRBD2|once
TGTGCCAGTAGTATAGGCGGTAGCGGGAGGGCTGAGCAGTTCTTC
CASSIGGSGRAEQFF
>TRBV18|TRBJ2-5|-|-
TGTGCCAGCTCACCGGGGCTGTCGGAGACCCAGTACTTC
CASSPGLSETQYF
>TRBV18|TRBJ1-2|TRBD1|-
TGTGCCAGCTCACCATACCTAGGACAGGGGACCAACTATGGCTACACCTTC
CASSPYLGQGTNYGYTF
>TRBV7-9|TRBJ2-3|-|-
TGTGCCACCTCGGGGGGCGTAGCGGCTACTAGCACAGATACGCAGTATTTT
CATSGGVAATSTDTQYF
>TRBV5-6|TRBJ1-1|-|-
TGTGCCAGCAGCCCAATTTGGTTGGACGCTGAAGCTTTCTTT
CASSPIWLDAEAFF
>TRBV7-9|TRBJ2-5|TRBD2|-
TGTGCCAGCAGCCCCCGGATAGCGGGGAAGGAGACCCAGTACTTC
CASSPRIAGKETQYF
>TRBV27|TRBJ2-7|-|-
TGTGCCAGCAGTTTAAGATCCGATGTCCTGGTGTACGAGCAGTACTTC
CASSLRSDVLVYEQYF
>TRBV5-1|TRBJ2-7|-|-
TGCGCCAGCAGCCTTGGAGGGTCGGCAGATTCCTACGAGCAGTACTTC
CASSLGGSADSYEQYF
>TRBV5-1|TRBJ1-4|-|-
TGCGCCAGCAGCCCCGATGCAACTAATGAAAAACTGTTTTTT
CASSPDATNEKLFF
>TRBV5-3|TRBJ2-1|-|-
TGTGCCAGAAGCTTGGCTAAGCGGGTGTCCGGGGAGCAGTTCTTC
CARSLAKRVSGEQFF
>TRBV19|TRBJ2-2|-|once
TGTGCCAGTAACTTTTATGGAACCGCGAACACCGGGGAGCTGTTTTTT
CASNFYGTANTGELFF
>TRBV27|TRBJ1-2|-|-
TGTGCCAGCAGTTCACGACAGAACTATGGCTACACCTTC
CASSSRQNYGYTF
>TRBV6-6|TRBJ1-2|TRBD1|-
TGTGCCAGCAGCCCCAGGCCGGGACAGGGTTCTCGAGGCTACACCTTC
CASSPRPGQGSRGYTF
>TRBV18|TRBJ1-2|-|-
TGTGCCAGCTCCGGGACCGCCAACTATGGCTACACCTTC
CASSGTANYGYTF
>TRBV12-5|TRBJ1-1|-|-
TGTGCTAGTGGTTTGGGACAGCGGAACACTGAAGCTTTCTTT
CASGLGQRNTEAFF
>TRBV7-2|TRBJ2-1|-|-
TGTGCCAGCAGCTTACGACTAGTAACGGGCAATGAGCAGTTCTTC
CASSLRLVTGNEQFF
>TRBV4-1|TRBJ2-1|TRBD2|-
TGCGCCAGCAGCGCCCGACTAGCGGGATCCTACAATGAGCAGTTCTTC
CASSARLAGSYNEQFF
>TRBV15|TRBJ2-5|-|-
TGTGCCACCAGCAGAGGAGAGAATTCACCGGAGACCCAGTACTTC
CATSRGENSPETQYF
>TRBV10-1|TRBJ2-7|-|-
TGCGCCAGCAGTGTTGATTCGGGCGCGAGAGGATACGAGCAGTACTTC
CASSVDSGARGYEQYF
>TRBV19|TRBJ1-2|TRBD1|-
TGTGCCAGTAGTCCGGGGGACAGGCGGGATGGCTACACCTTC
CASSPGDRRDGYTF
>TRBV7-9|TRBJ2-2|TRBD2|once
TGTGCAGCAACGTCCAGCGGGAGGGCGGGCACCGGGGAGCTGTTTTTT
CAATSSGRAGTGELFF
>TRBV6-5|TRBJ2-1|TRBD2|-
TGTGCCAGCAGTTACTCGCGGGGGGTCCACAATGAGCAGTTCTTC
CASSYSRGVHNEQFF
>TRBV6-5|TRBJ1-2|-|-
TGTGCCAGCAGTTCCACAGGGTACTATGGCTACACCTTC
CASSSTGYYGYTF
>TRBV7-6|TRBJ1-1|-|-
TGTGCCAGCAGCCTGAACGGGGGTTCTGAAGCTTTCTTT
CASSLNGGSEAFF
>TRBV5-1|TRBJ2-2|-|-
TGCGCCAGCAGCCCCGACACCACCGGGGAGCTGTTTTTT
CASSPDTTGELFF
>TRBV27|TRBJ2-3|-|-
TGTGCCAGCAGTTTATACACAGGGTCCACAGATACGCAGTATTTT
CASSLYTGSTDTQYF
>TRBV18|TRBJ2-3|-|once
TGTGCCAGCTCACCAGGTTCGGGCGCCACAGATACGCAGTATTTT
CASSPGSGATDTQYF
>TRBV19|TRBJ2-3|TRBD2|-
TGTGCCAGTAGTACCCTCTTGAGCGGGAGTGGAGATACGCAGTATTTT
CASSTLLSGSGDTQYF
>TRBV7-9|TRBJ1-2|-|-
TGTGCCAGCAGCTTAGCTATAGGGGGTTATGGCTACACCTTC
CASSLAIGGYGYTF
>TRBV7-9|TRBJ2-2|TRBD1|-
TGTGCCAGCAGCCTGACGCCGGGACAGGGGAACACCGGGGAGCTGTTTTTT
CASSLTPGQGNTGELFF
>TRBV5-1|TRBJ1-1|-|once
TGCGCCAGCAGCTTGGCCAAAAATACGGGGAACACTGAAGCTTTCTTT
CASSLAKNTGNTEAFF
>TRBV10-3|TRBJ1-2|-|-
TGTGCCATCAAGGTTCGGCAGGACACTAACTATGGCTACACCTTC
CAIKVRQDTNYGYTF
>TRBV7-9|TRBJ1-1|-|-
TGTGCCAGCAGCTTAATGGGGCCGAACACTGAAGCTTTCTTT
CASSLMGPNTEAFF
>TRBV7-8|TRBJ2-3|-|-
TGTGCCAGCAGCTTTCGAGGGAACACAGATACGCAGTATTTT
CASSFRGNTDTQYF
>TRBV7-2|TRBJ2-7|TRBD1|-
TGTGCCAGCAGCTGGGGCGGCAGGGGGTACGAGCAGTACTTC
CASSWGGRGYEQYF
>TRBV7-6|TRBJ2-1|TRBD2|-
TGTGCCAGCAGCTCGGGACTAGCGGTGAGTGAGCAGTTCTTC
CASSSGLAVSEQFF
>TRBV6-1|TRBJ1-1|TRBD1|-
TGTGCCAGCAGTCAGGGGGCCATGAACACTGAAGCTTTCTTT
CASSQGAMNTEAFF
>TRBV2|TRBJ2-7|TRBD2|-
TGTGCCAGCAGTCGGACTAGCGGTACCTACGAGCAGTACTTC
CASSRTSGTYEQYF
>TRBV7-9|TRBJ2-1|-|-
TGTGCCAGCAGCGCCATTAAGACCTACAATGAGCAGTTCTTC
CASSAIKTYNEQFF
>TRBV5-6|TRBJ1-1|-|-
TGTGCCAGCAGCTTGGGGGGCCGTAGGACTGAAGCTTTCTTT
CASSLGGRRTEAFF
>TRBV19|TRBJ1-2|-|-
TGTGCCAGTAGTCGTGTCGGTACTAACTATGGCTACACCTTC
CASSRVGTNYGYTF
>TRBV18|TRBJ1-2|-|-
TGTGCCAGCTCACCGATGGATCGTGGCTACACCTTC
CASSPMDRGYTF
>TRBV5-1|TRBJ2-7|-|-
TGCGCCAGCAGCTTGGGAAGGGCGGCAACAGTTTCTGCCTACGAGCAGTACTTC
CASSLGRAATVSAYEQYF
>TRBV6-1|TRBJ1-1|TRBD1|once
TGTGCCAGCAGCACACTCGACAGGGGAGGGACTGAAGCTTTCTTT
CASSTLDRGGTEAFF
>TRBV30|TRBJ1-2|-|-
TGTGCCTGGAGTGTGCTCGGAGTTCCCAGGGATGGCTACACCTTC
CAWSVLGVPRDGYTF
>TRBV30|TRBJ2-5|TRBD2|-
TGTGCCTGGAGCCCGGGAGGGCCGATAGAGACCCAGTACTTC
CAWSPGGPIETQYF
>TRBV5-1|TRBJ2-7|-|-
TGCGCCAGCAGCACCTCCTACGAGCAGTACTTC
CASSTSYEQYF
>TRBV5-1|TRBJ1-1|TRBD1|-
TGCGCCAGCAGCTTGGAATATTTATGGACAGGTGAAGCTTTCTTT
CASSLEYLWTGEAFF
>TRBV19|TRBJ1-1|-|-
TGTGCCAGTAGTAATACAGGGAACACTGAAGCTTTCTTT
CASSNTGNTEAFF